This T cell receptor (beta chain) derives from a study of molecular identifiers for immune sequencing clone quantification. Points from the study as a whole: Spiked Jurkat TCR RNA equivalent to one cell was reportedly detectable in approximately 970,000 naive cells.

On this clonotype: The antigen remains undetermined.

Looked up from germline, CDR1 is SGHVS and CDR2 is FNYEAQ. CDR3 length equals 14 residues. The ends were cut back, 5 bases at V and 6 bases at J, with 17 bases in the middle. Generation of bulk TCR libraries relied on previously described methods and listed TCR primers. TCRdb redid the calling of the PCR reads with MiXCR, one entry per CDR3 protein. The sample records approximately 550,000 distinct CDR3 sequences, under 30% being singletons. Naive CD8 sequencing libraries were generated from 20,000 to 1,000,000 sorted cells, with 10%, 30% or 50% RNA as input. The specimen sequenced was naive CD8+ T cells from blood, with Jurkat cell RNA spiked in. Documented subset: FACS-sorted CD8+CD4-CCR7+CD45RA+ naive T cells. This TCR was recovered from a human donor in good health. Some libraries in this study had Jurkat cell RNA spiked in. The rearrangement joins TRBV7-6 to TRBJ2-7; possible D gene TRBD2, 6 bases. The CDR3 DNA is TGTGCCAGCAGCCCTCCGGGACTCCTCCGCGAGCAGTACTTC. Translating it yields CASSPPGLLREQYF.